A selection of T cell receptor beta chains follows, all from one sample in a study of technical replicates of blood from a few donors. Only in-frame clones appear in the TCRdb table, and some are missing; sequencing was by immunoSEQ multiplex PCR. This sample yields roughly 66,000 clones, of which 70% to 90% are seen a single time; about 5.1% belongs to the top ten. Sequenced sample: PBMCs. The origin of the receptors is a human donor in good health. Some clones in this sample may be carry-over from other donors' samples. Both conserved end residues are part of each CDR3. A D gene is named only where the DNA matches it firmly. Clone size is given for some rows only: seen once, a few or many times, or a class if the clone is expanded.

TRBJ2-3 | NA | TRBV7-9 | TRBD1 | TGTGCCAGCAGCCTACGACAGGGAAGGACTTTCGCAGATACGCAGTATTTT | CASSLRQGRTFADTQYF
TRBJ1-6 | NA | TRBV19 | NA | TGTGCCAGTAGTACCAGGGCCGGTTATAGCTCCTATAATTCACCCCTCCACTTT | CASSTRAGYSSYNSPLHF
TRBJ2-1 | NA | TRBV9 | TRBD2 | TGTGCCAGCAGCGTTAGCGGGATCATTTTCAATGAGCAGTTCTTC | CASSVSGIIFNEQFF
TRBJ1-2 | NA | TRBV9 | TRBD1 | TGTGCCAGCAGCGCCAGGGGGTCCTATGGCTACACCTTC | CASSARGSYGYTF
TRBJ2-2 | NA | TRBV7-9 | NA | TGTGCCAGCAGCTTAGCGCTAAGCACCGGGGAGCTGTTTTTT | CASSLALSTGELFF
TRBJ1-6 | NA | TRBV4-3 | NA | TGCGCCAGCAGCCAAGTCCCAGGGAAGGTTAAATCACCCCTCCACTTT | CASSQVPGKVKSPLHF
TRBJ1-1 | once | TRBV5-4 | TRBD1 | TGTGCCAGCAGCACCACAGGACAGGGGGACACTGAAGCTTTCTTT | CASSTTGQGDTEAFF
TRBJ1-2 | NA | TRBV7-9 | NA | TGTGCCAGCAGCTTCAGGGGCGGAAACTATGGCTACACCTTC | CASSFRGGNYGYTF
TRBJ1-2 | NA | TRBV5-8 | TRBD1 | TGTGCCAGCAGCTTGTTGACAGGGTTGGCTAATGGCTACACCTTC | CASSLLTGLANGYTF
TRBJ1-6 | NA | TRBV10-3 | NA | TGTGCCATCCGGGGGACCCAACGGGGATCACCCCTCCACTTT | CAIRGTQRGSPLHF
TRBJ2-7 | NA | TRBV13 | NA | TGTGCCAGCAGCGAAGGTCCAGGGGCCTCCTACGAGCAGTACTTC | CASSEGPGASYEQYF
TRBJ1-2 | NA | TRBV7-9 | NA | TGTGCCAGCGTGCCCGGGACACTTCATGGCTACACCTTC | CASVPGTLHGYTF
TRBJ2-1 | NA | TRBV4-1 | TRBD2 | TGCGCCAGCAGCCAAGTATGGCGGGAGGGCCGGGGGAAGGCTGGGCATGAGCAGTTCTTC | CASSQVWREGRGKAGHEQFF
TRBJ2-7 | NA | TRBV7-8 | NA | TGTGCCAGCAGCCATAACCCGACAGGAACCTACGAGCAGTACTTC | CASSHNPTGTYEQYF
TRBJ1-2 | NA | TRBV7-3 | NA | TGTGCCAGCAGCTTCGGGGATTTTGGCTACACCTTC | CASSFGDFGYTF
TRBJ1-2 | NA | TRBV6-5 | NA | TGTGCCAGCAGTTACTCGAGTGTGAGGAACTATGGCTACACCTTC | CASSYSSVRNYGYTF
TRBJ1-2 | NA | TRBV2 | TRBD1 | TGTGCCAGCAGTTTGGACAGGGTCTACACCTTC | CASSLDRVYTF
TRBJ2-5 | NA | TRBV2 | NA | TGTGCCAGCAGGGACAGTAAAGGGGGGACCCAGTACTTC | CASRDSKGGTQYF
TRBJ1-3 | NA | TRBV7-2 | TRBD1 | TGTGCCAGCAGCTTCGCTCGACAGGGGCTCGCTGGAAACACCATATATTTT | CASSFARQGLAGNTIYF
TRBJ2-1 | NA | TRBV7-8 | TRBD1 | TGTGCCAGCAGCCACCGGGACAGGGGAAACAATGAGCAGTTCTTC | CASSHRDRGNNEQFF
TRBJ1-2 | NA | TRBV5-4 | TRBD1 | TGTGCCAGCAGCTTGGGGGGGGACAGGGGATATGGCTACACCTTC | CASSLGGDRGYGYTF
TRBJ2-2 | NA | TRBV19 | TRBD1 | TGTGCCAGTAGAATGCCCACAGGGGGCAATGCCGGGGAGCTGTTTTTT | CASRMPTGGNAGELFF
TRBJ1-1 | NA | TRBV5-1 | NA | TGCGCCAGCAGCCCTGGGCGTAGTATGAACACTGAAGCTTTCTTT | CASSPGRSMNTEAFF
TRBJ1-1 | NA | TRBV5-4 | TRBD1 | TGTGCCAGCAGCTTACCGACAGGGGGCGGCCGGAGCACTGAAGCTTTCTTT | CASSLPTGGGRSTEAFF
TRBJ1-4 | NA | TRBV25-1 | NA | TGTGCCAGCAGTGAAGGGCTTCGTGCGCGGGTTGAAAAACTGTTTTTT | CASSEGLRARVEKLFF
TRBJ2-1 | NA | TRBV11-2 | TRBD2 | TGTGCCAGCAGCTTAGGTGCCCTAGCGGGAGGCGACAATGAGCAGTTCTTC | CASSLGALAGGDNEQFF